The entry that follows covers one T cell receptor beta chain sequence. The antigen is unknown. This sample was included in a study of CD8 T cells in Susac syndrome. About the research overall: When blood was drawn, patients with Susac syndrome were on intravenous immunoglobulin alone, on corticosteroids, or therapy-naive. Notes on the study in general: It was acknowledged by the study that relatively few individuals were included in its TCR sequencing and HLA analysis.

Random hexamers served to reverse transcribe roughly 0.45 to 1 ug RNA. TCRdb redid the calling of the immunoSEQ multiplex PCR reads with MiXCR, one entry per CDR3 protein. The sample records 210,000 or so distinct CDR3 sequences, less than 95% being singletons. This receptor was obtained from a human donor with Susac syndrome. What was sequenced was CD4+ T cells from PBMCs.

For the CDR3, the DNA is TGTGCCTGGAGTAACCCTGCAGGGGGCACCTACAATGAGCAGTTCTTC. This codes for CAWSNPAGGTYNEQFF. The genes are TRBV30 and TRBJ2-1; 8 bases are a match to TRBD1. J was trimmed by 2 bases and V by 2 bases; bases with no gene match: 8. Germline V gives CDR1 GTSNPN, CDR2 SVGIG (reference sequence). The length of the CDR3 is 16 residues.